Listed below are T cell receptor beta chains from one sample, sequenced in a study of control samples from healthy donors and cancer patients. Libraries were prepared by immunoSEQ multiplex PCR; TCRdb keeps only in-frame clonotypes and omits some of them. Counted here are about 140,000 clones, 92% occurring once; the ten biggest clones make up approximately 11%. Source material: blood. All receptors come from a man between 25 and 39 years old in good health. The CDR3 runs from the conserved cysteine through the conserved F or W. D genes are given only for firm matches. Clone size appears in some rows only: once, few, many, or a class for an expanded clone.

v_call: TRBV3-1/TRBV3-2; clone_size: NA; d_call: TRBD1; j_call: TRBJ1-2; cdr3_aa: CASSQRSRGFLYGYTF; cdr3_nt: TGTGCCAGCAGCCAACGATCCAGGGGGTTTCTTTATGGCTACACCTTC
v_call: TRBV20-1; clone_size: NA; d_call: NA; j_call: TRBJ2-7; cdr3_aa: CSAPLAYEQYF; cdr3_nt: TGCAGTGCTCCCTTGGCCTACGAGCAGTACTTC
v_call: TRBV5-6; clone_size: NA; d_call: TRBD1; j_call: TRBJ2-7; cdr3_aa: CASSFQPGQRPRTSYEQYF; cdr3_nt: TGTGCCAGCAGCTTTCAGCCGGGACAGAGACCAAGAACCTCCTACGAGCAGTACTTC
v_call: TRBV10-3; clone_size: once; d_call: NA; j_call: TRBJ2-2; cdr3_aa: CAIREPLEGDTGELFF; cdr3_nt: TGTGCCATCAGGGAACCTCTCGAGGGGGATACCGGGGAGCTGTTTTTT
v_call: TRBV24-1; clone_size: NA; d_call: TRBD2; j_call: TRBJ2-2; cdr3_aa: CATSDPLAFETTGELFF; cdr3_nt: TGTGCCACCAGTGATCCACTAGCGTTTGAAACCACCGGGGAGCTGTTTTTT
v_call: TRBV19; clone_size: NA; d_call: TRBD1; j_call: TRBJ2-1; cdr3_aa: CASSTSTGSDEQFF; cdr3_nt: TGTGCCAGTAGTACCTCGACAGGGAGCGATGAGCAGTTCTTC
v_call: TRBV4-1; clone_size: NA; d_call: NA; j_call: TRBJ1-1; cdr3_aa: CASSLGGGGNTEAFF; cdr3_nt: TGCGCCAGCAGCCTTGGAGGGGGAGGGAACACTGAAGCTTTCTTT
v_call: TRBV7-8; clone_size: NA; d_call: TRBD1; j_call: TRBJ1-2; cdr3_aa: CASSFTGGLDYGYTF; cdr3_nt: TGTGCCAGCAGCTTTACAGGGGGCTTGGACTATGGCTACACCTTC
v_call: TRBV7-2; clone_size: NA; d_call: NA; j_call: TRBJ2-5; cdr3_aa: CASSLVWGQETQYF; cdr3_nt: TGTGCCAGCAGCTTAGTATGGGGGCAGGAGACCCAGTACTTC
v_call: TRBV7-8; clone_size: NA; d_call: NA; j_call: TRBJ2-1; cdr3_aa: CASSSEGGAVSYNEQFF; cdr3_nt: TGTGCCAGCAGCTCTGAGGGGGGGGCCGTCTCCTACAATGAGCAGTTCTTC
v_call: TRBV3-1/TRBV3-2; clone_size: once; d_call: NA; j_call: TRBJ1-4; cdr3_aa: CASSQGFGFGEKLFF; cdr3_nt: TGTGCCAGCAGCCAAGGTTTTGGGTTCGGCGAAAAACTGTTTTTT
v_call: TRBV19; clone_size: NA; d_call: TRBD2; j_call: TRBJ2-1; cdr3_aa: CASSIVGGSEQFF; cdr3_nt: TGTGCCAGTAGTATAGTGGGAGGGAGTGAGCAGTTCTTC
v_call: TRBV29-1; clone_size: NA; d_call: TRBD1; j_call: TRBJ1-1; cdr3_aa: CSVEIRQGARNTEAFF; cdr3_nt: TGCAGCGTTGAAATCCGACAGGGGGCAAGGAACACTGAAGCTTTCTTT
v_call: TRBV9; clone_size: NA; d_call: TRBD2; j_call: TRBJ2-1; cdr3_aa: CASSVGGGSLGNEQFF; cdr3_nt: TGTGCCAGCAGCGTAGGTGGCGGGAGTCTAGGCAATGAGCAGTTCTTC
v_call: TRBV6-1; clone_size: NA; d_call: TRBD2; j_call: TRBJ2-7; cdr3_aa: CASSEVAAGGHEQYF; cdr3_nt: TGTGCCAGCAGTGAAGTTGCAGCGGGAGGCCACGAGCAGTACTTC
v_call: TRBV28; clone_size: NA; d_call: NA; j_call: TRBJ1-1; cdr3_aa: CASSKLILRGEPMNTEAFF; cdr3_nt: TGTGCCAGCAGTAAACTCATTCTCCGGGGGGAACCCATGAACACTGAAGCTTTCTTT
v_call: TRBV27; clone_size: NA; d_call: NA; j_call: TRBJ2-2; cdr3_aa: CASSLLIEGHTGELFF; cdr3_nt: TGTGCCAGCAGTTTATTAATCGAGGGGCACACCGGGGAGCTGTTTTTT
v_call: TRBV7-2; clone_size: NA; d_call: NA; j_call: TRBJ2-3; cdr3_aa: CASQLKGTSTDTQYF; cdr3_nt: TGTGCCAGCCAGTTAAAAGGGACTAGCACAGATACGCAGTATTTT
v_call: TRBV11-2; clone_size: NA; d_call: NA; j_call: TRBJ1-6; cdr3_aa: CASSLVGQYNSPLHF; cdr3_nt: TGTGCCAGCAGCTTAGTTGGACAGTATAATTCACCCCTCCACTTT
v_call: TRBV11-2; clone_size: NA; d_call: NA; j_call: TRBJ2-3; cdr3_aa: CASSLAGTTDTQYF; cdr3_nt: TGTGCCAGCAGCTTAGCGGGAACCACAGATACGCAGTATTTT
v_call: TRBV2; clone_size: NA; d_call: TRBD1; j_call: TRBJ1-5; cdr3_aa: CASSGTGNQPQHF; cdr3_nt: TGTGCCAGCAGTGGGACAGGGAATCAGCCCCAGCATTTT
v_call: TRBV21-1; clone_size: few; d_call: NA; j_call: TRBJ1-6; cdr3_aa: CASSKVGTNNNSPLHF; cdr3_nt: TGTGCCAGCAGCAAAGTAGGGACTAATAATAATTCACCCCTCCACTTT
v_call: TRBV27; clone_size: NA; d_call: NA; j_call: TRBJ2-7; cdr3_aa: CASSSLVGISYEQYF; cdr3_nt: TGTGCCAGCAGTTCTTTGGTGGGAATCTCCTACGAGCAGTACTTC
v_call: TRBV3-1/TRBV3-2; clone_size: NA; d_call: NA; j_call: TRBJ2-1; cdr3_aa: CASSQDRASSYNEQFF; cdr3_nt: TGTGCCAGCAGCCAAGATCGAGCATCTTCCTACAATGAGCAGTTCTTC
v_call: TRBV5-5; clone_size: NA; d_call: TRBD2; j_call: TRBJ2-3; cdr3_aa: CASSLDGREGDTQYF; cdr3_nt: TGTGCCAGCAGCTTGGATGGCAGGGAGGGGGATACGCAGTATTTT
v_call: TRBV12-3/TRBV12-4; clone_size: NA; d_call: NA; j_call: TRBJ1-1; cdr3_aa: CASNAKMNTEAFF; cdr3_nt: TGTGCCAGCAACGCGAAAATGAACACTGAAGCTTTCTTT
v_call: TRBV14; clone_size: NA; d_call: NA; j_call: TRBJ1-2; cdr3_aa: CASSQGLGANYGYTF; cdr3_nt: TGTGCCAGCAGCCAAGGGCTGGGGGCAAACTATGGCTACACCTTC
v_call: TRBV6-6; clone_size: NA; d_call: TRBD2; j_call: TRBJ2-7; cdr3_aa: CASSSGLANYYEQYF; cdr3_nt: TGTGCCAGCAGTTCGGGACTAGCCAATTACTACGAGCAGTACTTC
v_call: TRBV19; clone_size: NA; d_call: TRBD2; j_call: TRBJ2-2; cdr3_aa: CASSREIAGTGELFF; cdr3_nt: TGTGCCAGTAGTAGGGAGATAGCGGGGACCGGGGAGCTGTTTTTT